The present T cell receptor (beta chain) was sequenced within a study of Ad26.COV2.S vaccination and SARS-CoV-2 variants. CDR3 length: 16 amino acids. Germline CDR1 is ENHRY and CDR2 is SYGVKD. V dropped 6 bases and J dropped 4; count of bases not matched to a gene: 13. The protocol was immunoSEQ multiplex PCR, while the TCRdb copy is restricted to in-frame clones and leaves out a portion. The sample has 350,000 to 500,000 clones, around 89% seen once; the top ten hold 3.6%. Treatment indicated: around 19 received Ad26.COV2.S at low or high dose, single or two shots; about five received placebo; per-sample allocation not given. Specimens were obtained on day 63 following the first vaccine or placebo injection.

This material consisted of peripheral blood, taken in a trial of Ad26.COV2.S vaccine versus placebo. The clonotype was recovered from a person aged 18 to 59 who received the Ad26.COV2.S COVID-19 vaccine or a placebo. The J gene is TRBJ2-3, the V gene TRBV10-3, with 7 bases identical to TRBD1. The CDR3 here is CAIREQGNAKPDTQYF. CDR3 nucleotide sequence: TGTGCCATCAGGGAACAGGGGAACGCGAAGCCAGATACGCAGTATTTT.